These 31 T cell receptor beta chains came from one sample sequenced in a study of neoadjuvant nivolumab and ipilimumab in lung cancer. Some clones are missing from TCRdb's copy, which holds only in-frame ones; the method was immunoSEQ multiplex PCR. In the table there are about 33,000 clones, approximately 92% of which are singletons. This material consisted of peripheral blood, taken after neoadjuvant nivolumab, alone or with ipilimumab, at or shortly before surgery. The receptors shown here come from an adult with non-small cell lung cancer.

The J gene is TRBJ2-1, the V gene TRBV11-3, with TRBD2 matching 11 bases. V lost 5 bases and J lost 5; bases outside the gene matches: 8. Germline lookup yields CDR1 SGHNT and CDR2 YENEEA. This CDR3 comprises 16 residues. CDR3 amino acids: CASSPYSGRGNNEQFF. CDR3 sequence (DNA): TGTGCCAGCAGCCCGTATAGCGGGAGGGGGAACAATGAGCAGTTCTTC.

V gene TRBV6-4 combines with J gene TRBJ2-1, with TRBD2 matching over 9 bases. From germline, CDR1 is MRHNA and CDR2 SNTAGT. This CDR3 has 15 residues. With 3 bases clipped from V and 0 bases from J, the junction kept 0 bases outside the gene matches. CDR3 sequence (DNA): TGTGCCAGCAGTGAGCGGGAGGGCTCCTACAATGAGCAGTTCTTC. Residues: CASSEREGSYNEQFF.

The DNA for the CDR3 is TGTGCCAGCAGTCTGGGGTTACGGGAGGGCCGCCAAGAGACCCAGTACTTC. Protein: CASSLGLREGRQETQYF. The chain couples TRBV28 to TRBJ2-5; 8 nucleotides agree with TRBD2. The V and J ends lost 5 bases and 1 base, in that order; junction bases with no gene match: 12. Germline assignment: CDR1 MDHEN and CDR2 SYDVKM. CDR3 length: 17 amino acids.

The CDR3 loop is CASSSVAYNEQFF. Here the CDR3 DNA reads TGTGCCAGCAGTTCAGTAGCCTACAATGAGCAGTTCTTC. The J gene is TRBJ2-1, the V gene TRBV27, with no clear D. From germline, CDR1 is MNHEY and CDR2 SMNVEV (reference sequence). The germline V and J ends were trimmed by 4 bases and 2 bases, with 6 bases remaining between them. The CDR3 is 13 amino acids.

The chain couples TRBV5-1 to TRBJ2-7, with D possibly being TRBD2 (6 bases). The CDR3 is made up of 16 amino acids. V lost 4 bases and J lost 7, with 24 bases in between. CDR1 and CDR2 (germline): SGHRS, YFSETQ. The CDR3 spells CASSASAGGSFGEQYF. The CDR3 coding sequence is TGCGCCAGCAGCGCTAGTGCAGGAGGGTCCTTCGGGGAGCAGTACTTC. Full variable domain (rest looked up from reference TRBV5-1 and TRBJ2-7): KAGVTQTPRYLIKTRGQQVTLSCSPISGHRSVSWYQQTPGQGLQFLFEYFSETQRNKGNFPGRFSGRQFSNSRSEMNVSTLELGDSALYLCASSASAGGSFGEQYFGPGTRLTVT.

The chain has TRBV30 and TRBJ2-7; 7 bases map to TRBD1. Germline V gene lookup returns CDR1 GTSNPN and CDR2 SVGIG (reference sequence). V trimming: 1 base; J trimming: 2 bases; junction bases outside the gene matches: 5. This CDR3 has 14 amino acids. CDR3 amino acids: CAWSGYGTAYEQYF. The CDR3 DNA reads as TGTGCCTGGAGTGGATACGGGACAGCCTACGAGCAGTACTTC.

V usage is TRBV7-2 and J usage is TRBJ2-3, with 7 bases fitting TRBD1. This CDR3 contains 16 residues. The V and J ends lost 5 bases and 6 bases, in that order; junction bases with no gene match: 14. Germline CDR1 reads SGHTA; CDR2 reads FQGNSA. The CDR3 bases are TGTGCCAGCAGCCCCCTGATGGGGACAGTAACGGATACGCAGTATTTT. Encoded protein: CASSPLMGTVTDTQYF.

The V and J genes are TRBV5-5 and TRBJ1-2, with a weak D call TRBD1 (5 bases). The germline gives CDR1 SGHKS, CDR2 YYEKEE (reference sequence). CDR3 length: 12 residues. V lost 2 bases and J lost 8, with 10 bases in between. For the CDR3, the DNA is TGTGCCAGCAGCTTTGTAGGGGAAGGCTACACCTTC. This sequence encodes CASSFVGEGYTF.

This clone was seen only a few times. This chain joins TRBV15 and TRBJ1-1; unclear D gene. Germline-derived CDR1 and CDR2 are LNHNV and YYDKDF (reference sequence). CDR3 length equals 13 residues. The V gene lost 6 bases and the J gene lost 2 bases, with 10 bases spanning the gap. The CDR3 loop is CATSESFNTEAFF. The CDR3 DNA is TGTGCCACCAGTGAGAGCTTCAACACTGAAGCTTTCTTT.

The rearrangement links TRBV6-5 to TRBJ1-1; D call uncertain. The CDR3 is made up of 13 amino acids. CDR1 and CDR2 (germline): MNHEY, SVGAGI. Trimming stripped 2 bases from V and 4 bases from J, with 8 bases between. CDR3 DNA: TGTGCCAGCAGTTACAGGGAAGGCACTGAAGCTTTCTTT. Translation gives CASSYREGTEAFF.

This chain uses TRBV5-4 with TRBJ1-5; D is perhaps TRBD1 (6 bases). In germline, CDR1 is SGHNT, CDR2 YYREEE (reference sequence). The CDR3 loop spans 14 amino acids. Trimming pared 4 bases from V and 3 bases from J, leaving 11 bases between. DNA for the CDR3: TGTGCCAGCAGCCAAGGGGGGAACAATCAGCCCCAGCATTTT. Translated: CASSQGGNNQPQHF.

The genes are TRBV5-4 and TRBJ2-7; TRBD2 aligns across 11 bases. The CDR3 consists of 15 residues. With V trimmed by 0 bases and J by 6 bases, 5 bases remained unmatched. Per the germline V gene, CDR1 is SGHNT and CDR2 is YYREEE (reference sequence). The CDR3 reads CASSLAPSGRTEQYF. The CDR3 DNA is TGTGCCAGCAGCTTGGCGCCTAGCGGGAGGACCGAGCAGTACTTC.

A few counts support this clone. The V call is TRBV27, the J call TRBJ1-3, with a tentative D call TRBD1 (5 bases). Germline CDR1 MNHEY, CDR2 SMNVEV (reference sequence). The ends were cut back, 4 bases at V and 0 bases at J, with 7 bases in the middle. This CDR3 is 14 amino acids long. CDR3 loop: CASSYGGSGNTIYF. The CDR3 nucleotides read TGTGCCAGCAGTTATGGGGGCTCTGGAAACACCATATATTTT.

J is TRBJ2-3 and V is TRBV7-2; 10 positions agree with TRBD2. Germline values: CDR1 SGHTA, CDR2 FQGNSA. With 5 bases clipped from V and 5 bases from J, the junction kept 13 bases outside the gene matches. The CDR3 length is 17 residues. The CDR3 DNA sequence: TGTGCCAGCAGCCCCTACCCTAGCGGGAGCTTTTTAGATACGCAGTATTTT. As protein: CASSPYPSGSFLDTQYF.

The J gene is TRBJ2-5, the V gene TRBV4-1, with D perhaps matching TRBD2 (7 bases). CDR1 is MGHRA and CDR2 is YSYEKL in the germline V gene. The CDR3 runs to 15 residues. V was clipped by 2 bases and J by 1 base, with 11 bases between them. CDR3 in DNA: TGCGCCAGCAGCCAAAAGGGGGGGGGCCAAGAGACCCAGTACTTC. Its translation: CASSQKGGGQETQYF.

This sequence joins TRBV7-8 and TRBJ2-3, with D maybe TRBD2 (5 bases). This CDR3 comprises 16 residues. Deletions cut 1 base from V and 5 bases from J, with 16 bases between. Germline CDR1 reads SGHVS; CDR2 reads FQNEAQ. The CDR3 nucleotides read TGTGCCAGCAGCTTAGGGGCCCTGACGACTATAGATACGCAGTATTTT. Translation: CASSLGALTTIDTQYF.

The chain couples TRBV7-6 to TRBJ1-2; 7 bases align to TRBD1. The germline gives CDR1 SGHVS, CDR2 FNYEAQ. The ends lost 5 bases at V and 8 bases at J; junction bases unmatched: 8. The CDR3 sequence is 13 residues long. The CDR3 bases are TGTGCCAGCAGCCTTACAGGGGTTGAAGGCTACACCTTC. Translation gives CASSLTGVEGYTF.

The gene calls are TRBV29-1 and TRBJ2-5; D assignment may be TRBD1 or TRBD2 (6 bases each). Germline V gives CDR1 SQVTM, CDR2 ANQGSEA. The germline V and J ends were trimmed by 6 bases and 4 bases, with 9 bases remaining between them. The CDR3 is 11 amino acids. The CDR3 here is CSVEGGETQYF. The CDR3, as DNA: TGCAGCGTGGAGGGGGGAGAGACCCAGTACTTC.

The chain combines TRBV7-9 with TRBJ1-1; a possible D gene is TRBD1 (6 bases). V was cut by 5 bases and J by 0 bases, with 10 bases left in between. Germline CDR1 reads SEHNR; CDR2 reads FQNEAQ (reference sequence). The CDR3 is 14 amino acids. CDR3 sequence (DNA): TGTGCCAGCAGCCCAGGGGCTGTGAACACTGAAGCTTTCTTT. Translated: CASSPGAVNTEAFF. The whole variable domain, remainder taken from reference TRBV7-9 and TRBJ1-1, is DTGVSQNPRHKITKRGQNVTFRCDPISEHNRLYWYRQTLGQGPEFLTYFQNEAQLEKSRLLSDRFSAERPKGSFSTLEIQRTEQGDSAMYLCASSPGAVNTEAFFGQGTRLTVV.

The chain employs TRBV6-1 and TRBJ2-5; 9 positions match TRBD2. CDR3 length equals 13 residues. With 6 bases clipped from V and 4 bases from J, the junction kept 3 bases outside the gene matches. Germline lookup yields CDR1 MNHNS and CDR2 SASEGT. The CDR3 bases are TGTGCCAGCAGGGCGGGGGGGGGAGAGACCCAGTACTTC. This sequence encodes CASRAGGGETQYF.

The V and J genes are TRBV11-2 and TRBJ1-1, with D perhaps TRBD1 (5 bases). V was cut by 4 bases and J by 4 bases, with 16 bases left in between. The CDR3 is 15 residues long. The V gene's germline CDR1 is SGHAT and CDR2 FQNNGV. As DNA, the CDR3 is TGTGCCAGCAGCTCCCCCGATAGGGGCGTCACTGAAGCTTTCTTT. It yields the protein CASSSPDRGVTEAFF. The entire variable domain, with the rest obtained from reference TRBV11-2 and TRBJ1-1, is as follows: EAGVAQSPRYKIIEKRQSVAFWCNPISGHATLYWYQQILGQGPKLLIQFQNNGVVDDSQLPKDRFSAERLKGVDSTLKIQPAKLEDSAVYLCASSSPDRGVTEAFFGQGTRLTVV.

This sequence joins TRBV9 and TRBJ2-2; D call uncertain. Trimming pared 0 bases from V and 6 bases from J, leaving 9 bases between. The CDR3 length is 14 residues. The V gene's germline CDR1 is SGDLS and CDR2 YYNGEE. DNA for the CDR3: TGTGCCAGCAGCGTAGCAGTAATCGCCGGGGAGCTGTTTTTT. Translated: CASSVAVIAGELFF.

This chain uses TRBV27 with TRBJ2-2, with D uncertain. Germline CDR1 and CDR2: MNHEY and SMNVEV (reference sequence). V dropped 2 bases and J dropped 2 bases, with 21 bases sitting between them. This CDR3 has 19 amino acids. In nucleotides, the CDR3 is TGTGCCAGCAGTTTACTCCCACTTCCGGTGACCCACAACACCGGGGAGCTGTTTTTT. The encoded protein is CASSLLPLPVTHNTGELFF.

V and J are TRBV5-4 and TRBJ2-7; TRBD2 matches at 12 bases. CDR1 is SGHNT, CDR2 YYREEE, per germline (reference sequence). Unmatched junction bases numbered 5, after V lost 4 bases and J lost 3 bases. CDR3 size: 15 residues. The CDR3 nucleotides are TGTGCCAGCAGCCGGACTAGCGGGACGCTCTACGAGCAGTACTTC. It encodes CASSRTSGTLYEQYF.

The rearrangement links TRBV7-2 to TRBJ2-2, with 11 bases identical to TRBD2. Germline lookup yields CDR1 SGHTA and CDR2 FQGNSA. The V gene end was trimmed by 7 bases and the J gene end by 4 bases; junction bases not matched to a gene: 8. The CDR3 covers 16 residues. CDR3 sequence: CASTVAGGPSTGELFF. Here the CDR3 DNA reads TGTGCCAGCACTGTAGCGGGAGGGCCTAGCACCGGGGAGCTGTTTTTT.

This clone was seen just once. The CDR3 here is CASNRAVDSGANVLTF. The CDR3 nucleotides are TGTGCCAGCAACCGGGCGGTTGACTCTGGGGCCAACGTCCTGACTTTC. The chain combines TRBV2 with TRBJ2-6; D is unresolved. In germline, CDR1 is SNHLY, CDR2 FYNNEI. Between the trimmed V and J ends, which lost 7 bases and 0 bases, there was a span of 13 bases. The CDR3 loop spans 16 amino acids. Combining the CDR3 with reference TRBV2 and TRBJ2-6 gives the whole variable domain EPEVTQTPSHQVTQMGQEVILRCVPISNHLYFYWYRQILGQKVEFLVSFYNNEISEKSEIFDDQFSVERPDGSNFTLKIRSTKLEDSAMYFCASNRAVDSGANVLTFGAGSRLTVL.

V and J are TRBV10-3 and TRBJ1-2; perhaps TRBD1 as D (5 bases). This CDR3 spans 15 amino acids. V lost 6 bases and J lost 0, with 14 bases in between. CDR1 and CDR2 (germline): ENHRY, SYGVKD. CDR3 sequence reads: CAISPGTATNYGYTF. The CDR3 region has the DNA TGTGCCATCAGCCCCGGGACTGCAACTAACTATGGCTACACCTTC.

This sequence joins TRBV18 and TRBJ1-5; 9 nucleotides line up with TRBD1. The CDR3 covers 16 residues. Germline CDR1 KGHSH, CDR2 LQKENI. V gave up 3 bases and J gave up 2 bases; unmatched junction bases: 5. The CDR3 DNA reads TGTGCCAGCTCACCTACGACAGGGGGAGGCAATCAGCCCCAGCATTTT. This codes for CASSPTTGGGNQPQHF.

The chain has TRBV5-4 and TRBJ2-1, with 9 positions matching TRBD2. The germline V gene encodes CDR1 SGHNT and CDR2 YYREEE (reference sequence). This CDR3 spans 16 amino acids. V shed 0 bases, J shed 6 bases, and the junction held 7 bases outside the gene matches. CDR3 sequence (DNA): TGTGCCAGCAGCTTGGGGGGGCTAGCGGGGCTCAATGAGCAGTTCTTC. Its translation: CASSLGGLAGLNEQFF. Together with reference TRBV5-4 and TRBJ2-1, the CDR3 gives the full variable domain: ETGVTQSPTHLIKTRGQQVTLRCSSQSGHNTVSWYQQALGQGPQFIFQYYREEENGRGNFPPRFSGLQFPNYSSELNVNALELDDSALYLCASSLGGLAGLNEQFFGPGTRLTVL.

This chain joins TRBV7-9 and TRBJ2-3; D ambiguous. The ends were cut back, 5 bases at V and 6 bases at J, with 21 bases in the middle. Germline V gene sequence: CDR1 SEHNR, CDR2 FQNEAQ (reference sequence). The CDR3 runs to 16 residues. Here the CDR3 DNA reads TGTGCCAGCAGCACACGGACGCCTATAGGGTCTGATACGCAGTATTTT. Protein sequence: CASSTRTPIGSDTQYF.

The rearrangement uses TRBV18 and TRBJ2-4; 7 nucleotides line up with TRBD1. The CDR3 has 14 residues. V lost 6 bases and J lost 6; bases outside the gene matches: 8. The germline V gene encodes CDR1 KGHSH and CDR2 LQKENI. The CDR3 loop is CASSQTGSGNIQYF. The CDR3, as DNA: TGTGCCAGCTCCCAGACAGGGTCCGGAAACATTCAGTACTTC.